This T cell receptor beta chain was sequenced in a study of T cell responses to AZD1222 COVID-19 vaccine. Recipients boosted at about 4 weeks or about 12 weeks are pooled. Measured with immunoSEQ multiplex PCR; TCRdb has only the in-frame clones, and not every one. The sample includes about 93,000 clones, more than 80% of them seen just once. V was trimmed by 5 bases and J by 6 bases, leaving 17 bases between them. The CDR3 sequence is 15 residues long. Germline V gene lookup returns CDR1 LGHNA and CDR2 YNFKEQ. Only a few counts were recorded for this clone. The antigen is not known. The study, taken as a whole, reports: With two AZD1222 doses given, Spike-specific TCR breadth and depth both rose. Clonal diversity may have been underestimated, and the donors were mostly white British, with more females than males.

This sample comprised peripheral blood, obtained 28 days after the second AZD1222 dose. This rearrangement joins TRBV4-2 to TRBJ1-3; D is unresolved. The TCR sequence derives from an adult who received the AZD1222 COVID-19 vaccine. The CDR3 sequence is CASSSTAQLENTIYF. As DNA, the CDR3 is TGTGCCAGCAGCTCAACCGCCCAATTAGAAAACACCATATATTTT.